This T cell receptor (beta chain) stems from a study of T cell responses to AZD1222 COVID-19 vaccine. Generated by immunoSEQ multiplex PCR, the TCRdb table keeps only in-frame clones and is missing some. The sample consists of more than 95,000 clones, roughly 90% of them appearing once. Sample: peripheral blood, taken on day 0 of AZD1222 vaccination. This receptor was identified in an adult in good health.

CDR3 nucleotides: TGTGCCAGCAGCCCCGACAGAGGGTGGTTCTTC. It is translated as CASSPDRGWFF. V gene TRBV7-8 combines with J gene TRBJ2-1; either TRBD1 or TRBD2 may supply D (5 bases each). Between the trimmed V and J ends, which lost 5 bases and 15 bases, there was a span of 14 bases. Germline-derived CDR1 and CDR2 are SGHVS and FQNEAQ. The CDR3 loop spans 11 amino acids. Complete variable domain (other parts from reference TRBV7-8 and TRBJ2-1): GAGVSQSPRYKVAKRGQDVALRCDPISGHVSLFWYQQALGQGPEFLTYFQNEAQLDKSGLPSDRFFAERPEGSVSTLKIQRTQQEDSAVYLCASSPDRGWFFGPGTRLTVL.